This TCR beta chain came from a study of blood T cell repertoires in COVID-19 (dated by TCRdb to the early 2020s). Looking at the study overall: Samples covering the acute and convalescent phases of COVID-19 were provided by collaborators in the United States, Italy and Spain. Where HLA class I and class II types were available, the types were taken from metadata supplied by the sample provider, not from assay-based typing. The material from the prospective study consisted of cDNA or gDNA derived from T cells, B-cell-depleted T cells, or PBMCs. Nearly every sample came with metadata listing a de-identified subject ID, COVID-19 status, age in years and sex. Subjects who had been exposed to COVID-19, were actively infected with it, or had recovered from it provided the deeply sampled blood TCRbeta repertoires that made up the dataset. The repertoires were made available in a free public database intended to serve as a resource for research on the immune response to SARS-CoV-2. Samples were obtained from the ongoing ImmuneRACE study (first 160 participants) and from over 1,000 subjects provided by 6 global collaborators.

The full study reports these points: The amount of clinical and demographic metadata varied by source and participant and was provided uncurated.

V trim: 7 bases; J trim: 8 bases; unmatched bases: 9. Via the germline V gene, CDR1 is SGHTA and CDR2 FQGNSA. Including cysteine and phenylalanine, the CDR3 has 13 amino acids. The read is trimmed to its CDR3 DNA, 39 bases read in frame from base 1. The immunoSEQ Assay, a bias-controlled multiplex PCR, was used to amplify TCRbeta CDR3 regions from genomic DNA. On the study's bioinformatics: Within the assay, amplification of reference gene primers was used to estimate how many nucleated cells each sample contained. Sequence reads were collapsed and filtered to measure the absolute abundance of every unique TCRbeta CDR3 rearrangement. For each sample, productive Simpson clonality was calculated as the square root of Simpson's diversity index across productive rearrangements. TCRdb retrieved this table from immuneACCESS and kept in-frame rearrangements only. Not all clones are present; in checked studies, unresolved V genes account for under half, and no reason is known for the remainder. The DNA was the basis for D and trimming; V, J and clone size are from that table. This sample is represented by approximately 160,000 clones; over 80% of them were singletons. The top ten hold under 3.5% of the sample.

A note on this clone: The antigen it recognizes is unknown. The input lacks base qualities; no much larger clone sits a single base away.

Collaborating institutions collected whole blood in K2EDTA tubes following their own protocols. For TCRbeta analysis, collaborators shipped samples in one of three forms: frozen whole blood, isolated PBMCs, or DNA extracted from either of those sample types. The sequenced material came from peripheral blood. The sequence was collected from a woman aged 60 to 75 with acute or convalescent COVID-19. This receptor chain uses TRBV7-2 and TRBJ1-1; the junction holds 8 bases that match TRBD1. The CDR3 in this case is CASINAGGWEAFF. Read as DNA, the sequence is TGTGCCAGCATCAATGCAGGGGGCTGGGAAGCTTTCTTT. This CDR3, with the reference TRBV7-2 and TRBJ1-1 proteins standing in past its ends, gives the full variable domain GAGVSQSPSNKVTEKGKDVELRCDPISGHTALYWYRQSLGQGLEFLIYFQGNSAPDKSGLPSDRFSAERTGGSVSTLTIQRTQQEDSAVYLCASINAGGWEAFFGQGTRLTVV.